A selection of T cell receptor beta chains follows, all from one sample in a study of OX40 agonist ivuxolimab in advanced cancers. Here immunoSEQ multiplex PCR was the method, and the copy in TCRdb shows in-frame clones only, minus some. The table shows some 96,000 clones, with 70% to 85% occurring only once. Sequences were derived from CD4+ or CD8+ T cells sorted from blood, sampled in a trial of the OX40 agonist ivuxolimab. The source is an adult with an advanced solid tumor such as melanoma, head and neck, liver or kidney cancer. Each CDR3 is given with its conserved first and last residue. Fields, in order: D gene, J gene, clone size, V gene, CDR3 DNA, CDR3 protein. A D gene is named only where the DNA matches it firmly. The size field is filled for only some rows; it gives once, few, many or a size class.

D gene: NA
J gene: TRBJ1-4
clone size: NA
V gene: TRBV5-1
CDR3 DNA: TGCGCCAGCAGCTTTGGTCCAGGGGTTGCAACTAATGAAAAACTGTTTTTT
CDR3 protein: CASSFGPGVATNEKLFF

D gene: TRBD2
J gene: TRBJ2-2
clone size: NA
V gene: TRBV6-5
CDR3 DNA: TGTGCCAGCAAGGGCGGGGGAGTGAACACCGGGGAGCTGTTTTTT
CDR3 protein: CASKGGGVNTGELFF

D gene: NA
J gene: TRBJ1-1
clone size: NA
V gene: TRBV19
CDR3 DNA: TGTGCCAGTAGTTTGACACTTGAACGTGAAGCTTTCTTT
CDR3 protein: CASSLTLEREAFF

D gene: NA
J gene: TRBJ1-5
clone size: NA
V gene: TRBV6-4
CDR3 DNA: TGTGCCAGCAGTTTTTCCCAAGTCCGCGGCGGGAGCGATAGCAATCAGCCCCAGCATTTT
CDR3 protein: CASSFSQVRGGSDSNQPQHF

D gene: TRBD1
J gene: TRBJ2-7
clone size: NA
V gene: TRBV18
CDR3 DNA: TGTGCCAGCTCACCACAGGGGGCGAGCGGCGAGCAGTACTTC
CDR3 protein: CASSPQGASGEQYF

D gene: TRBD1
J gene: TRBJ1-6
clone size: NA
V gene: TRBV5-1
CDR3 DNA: TGCGCCAGCAGCCTGGGACAGTTCAATAATTCACCCCTCCACTTT
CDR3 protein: CASSLGQFNNSPLHF

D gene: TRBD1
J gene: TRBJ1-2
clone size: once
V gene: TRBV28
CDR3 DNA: TGTGCCAGCAACGATCAGGGGGCGCCTAACTATGGCTACACCTTC
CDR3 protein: CASNDQGAPNYGYTF

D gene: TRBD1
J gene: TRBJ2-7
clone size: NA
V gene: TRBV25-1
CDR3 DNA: TGTGCCAGCCGACAGGGAAGCTACGAGCAGTACTTC
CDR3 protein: CASRQGSYEQYF

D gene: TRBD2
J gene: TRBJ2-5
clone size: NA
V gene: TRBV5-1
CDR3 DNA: TGCGCCAGCAGCTTGGGACTAGCGGGATTCTCAGAGACCCAGTACTTC
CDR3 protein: CASSLGLAGFSETQYF

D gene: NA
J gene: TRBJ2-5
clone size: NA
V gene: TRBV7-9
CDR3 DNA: TGTGCCAGCAGCGTCGCGGGCCCCGCGGAGACCCAGTACTTC
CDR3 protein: CASSVAGPAETQYF

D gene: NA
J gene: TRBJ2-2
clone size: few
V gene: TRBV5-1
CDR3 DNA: TGCGCCAGCAGCCGGGACAACCAGGCGACCACCGGGGAGCTGTTTTTT
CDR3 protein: CASSRDNQATTGELFF

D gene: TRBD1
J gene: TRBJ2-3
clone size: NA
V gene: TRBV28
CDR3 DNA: TGTGCCAGCAGTTATACGACAGGGGCGACAGATACGCAGTATTTT
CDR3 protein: CASSYTTGATDTQYF

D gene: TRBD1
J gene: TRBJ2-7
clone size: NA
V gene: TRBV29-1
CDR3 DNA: TGCAGCGTTGAGGACACAGGGGGCCTAACCTACGAGCAGTACTTC
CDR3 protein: CSVEDTGGLTYEQYF

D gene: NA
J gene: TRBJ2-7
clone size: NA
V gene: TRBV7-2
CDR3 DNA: TGTGCCAGCAGCTTAGGTAACAGCGGATTTAGAACGGAGCAGTACTTC
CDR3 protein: CASSLGNSGFRTEQYF

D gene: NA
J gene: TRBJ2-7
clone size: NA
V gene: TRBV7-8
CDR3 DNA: TGTGCCAGCAGCCCCATGGGGGGTCAGGTCTACGAGCAGTACTTC
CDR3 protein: CASSPMGGQVYEQYF

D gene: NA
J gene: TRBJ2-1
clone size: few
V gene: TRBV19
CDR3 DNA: TGTGCCAGTAGTATGGTGGGGAGCTCCTACAATGAGCAGTTCTTC
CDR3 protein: CASSMVGSSYNEQFF

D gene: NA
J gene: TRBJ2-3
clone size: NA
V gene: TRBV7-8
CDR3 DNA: TGTGCCAGCAGCCCCGCAGGAGCAATTAGCACAGATACGCAGTATTTT
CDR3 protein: CASSPAGAISTDTQYF

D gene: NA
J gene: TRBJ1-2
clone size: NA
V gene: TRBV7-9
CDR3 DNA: TGTGCCAGCAGCTTAGGACTACTCCAAGCTACGGCCTTC
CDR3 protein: CASSLGLLQATAF

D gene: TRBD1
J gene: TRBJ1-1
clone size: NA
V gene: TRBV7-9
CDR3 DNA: TGTGCCAGCAGCTCGTGGACAGGGGGAAACACTGAAGCTTTCTTT
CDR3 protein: CASSSWTGGNTEAFF

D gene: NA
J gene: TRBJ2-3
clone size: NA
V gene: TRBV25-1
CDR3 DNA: TGTGCCAGCAGTGAATGGTCTGTGGATACGCAGTATTTT
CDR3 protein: CASSEWSVDTQYF

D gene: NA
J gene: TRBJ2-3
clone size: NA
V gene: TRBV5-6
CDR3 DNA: TGTGCCAGCAGCCCGTTGGACCGAAGCACAGATACGCAGTATTTT
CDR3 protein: CASSPLDRSTDTQYF

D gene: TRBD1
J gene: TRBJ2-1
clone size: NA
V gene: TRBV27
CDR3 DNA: TGTGCCAGCACCCCTCAGGGGGCACCGGGATACAATGAGCAGTTCTTC
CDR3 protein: CASTPQGAPGYNEQFF

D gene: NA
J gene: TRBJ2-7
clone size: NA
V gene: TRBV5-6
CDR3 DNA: TGTGCCAGCAGCCCGGGGGGCAATTACGAGCAGTACTTC
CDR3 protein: CASSPGGNYEQYF

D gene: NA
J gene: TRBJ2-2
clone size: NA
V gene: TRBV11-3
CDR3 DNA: TGTGCCAGCAGCTTAGGTCCCGGGGAGCTGTTTTTT
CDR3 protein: CASSLGPGELFF

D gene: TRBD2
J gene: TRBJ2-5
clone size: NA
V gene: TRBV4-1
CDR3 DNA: TGCGCCAGCAGCCAAAGTCCCGCTAGCGGGGGGGCATATCAAGAGACCCAGTACTTC
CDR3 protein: CASSQSPASGGAYQETQYF

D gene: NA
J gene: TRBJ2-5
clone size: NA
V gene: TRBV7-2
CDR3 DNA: TGTGCCAGCAGCACGGACAGTGGGCAAGAGACCCAGTACTTC
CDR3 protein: CASSTDSGQETQYF

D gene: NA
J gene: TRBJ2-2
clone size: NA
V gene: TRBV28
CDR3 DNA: TGTGCCAGCAGTTTGGGGGGCGGGGAGCTGTTTTTT
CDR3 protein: CASSLGGGELFF

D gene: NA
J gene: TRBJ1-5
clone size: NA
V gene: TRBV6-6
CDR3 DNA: TGTGCCAGCCGACAGGCAAGGAATAGCAATCAGCCCCAGCATTTT
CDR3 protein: CASRQARNSNQPQHF

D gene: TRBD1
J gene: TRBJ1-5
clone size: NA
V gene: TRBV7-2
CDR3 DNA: TGTGCCAGCAGCTCGACAGGGCCGATTCAGCCCCAGCATTTT
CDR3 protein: CASSSTGPIQPQHF

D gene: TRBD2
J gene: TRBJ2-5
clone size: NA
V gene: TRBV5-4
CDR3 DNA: TGTGCCAGCAGCTTGGACCCTAGCGGGGTCCAAGAGACCCAGTACTTC
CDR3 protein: CASSLDPSGVQETQYF

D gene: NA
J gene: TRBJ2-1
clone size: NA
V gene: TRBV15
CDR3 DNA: TGTGCCACCAGCAGAGAGCCCCACCGGGGGTACAATGAGCAGTTCTTC
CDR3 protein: CATSREPHRGYNEQFF

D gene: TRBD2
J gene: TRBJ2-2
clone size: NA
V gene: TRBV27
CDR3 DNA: TGTGCCAGCAGTCGCCCCCGAAGCGGGGGGCACACCGGGGAGCTGTTTTTT
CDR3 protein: CASSRPRSGGHTGELFF

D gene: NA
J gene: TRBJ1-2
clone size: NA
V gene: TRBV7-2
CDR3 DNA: TGTGCCAGCAGCCCTCCTGGGTATGGCTACACCTTC
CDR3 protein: CASSPPGYGYTF

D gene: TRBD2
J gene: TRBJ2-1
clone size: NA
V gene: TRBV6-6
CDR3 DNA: TGTGCCAGCAGTCCAGCAGGGGCGGGGGGCAATGAGCAGTTCTTC
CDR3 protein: CASSPAGAGGNEQFF

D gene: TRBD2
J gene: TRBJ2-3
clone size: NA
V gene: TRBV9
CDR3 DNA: TGTGCCAGCAGCGTAGTCCCTAGCGGCAGCACAGATACGCAGTATTTT
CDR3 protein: CASSVVPSGSTDTQYF

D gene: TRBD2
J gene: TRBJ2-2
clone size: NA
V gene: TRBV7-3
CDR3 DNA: TGTGCCAGCAGCCCCGGGACTAGCAAAACCGGGGAGCTGTTTTTT
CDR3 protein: CASSPGTSKTGELFF

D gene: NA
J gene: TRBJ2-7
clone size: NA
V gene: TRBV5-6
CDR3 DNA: TGTGCCAGCAGCCAGACCCCCTCCTCCTACGAGCAGTACTTC
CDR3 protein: CASSQTPSSYEQYF

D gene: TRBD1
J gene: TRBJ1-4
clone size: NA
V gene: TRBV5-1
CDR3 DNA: TGCGCCAGCAGCTTGGGACAGGGGGCTGAAAAACTGTTTTTT
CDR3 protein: CASSLGQGAEKLFF

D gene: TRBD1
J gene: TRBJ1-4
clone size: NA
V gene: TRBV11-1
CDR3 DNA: TGTGCCAGCAGCCCGCCTGACAGGGAAGGAGTTGAAAAACTGTTTTTT
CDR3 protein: CASSPPDREGVEKLFF

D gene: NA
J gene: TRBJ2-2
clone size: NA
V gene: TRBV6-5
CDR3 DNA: TGTGCCAGCAGTTACGCCAGGGCGACCGGGGAGCTGTTTTTT
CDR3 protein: CASSYARATGELFF

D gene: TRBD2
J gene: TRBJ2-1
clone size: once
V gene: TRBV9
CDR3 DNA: TGTGCCAGCAGCCTCACGAAAGCGGGAGGCGGAGAGCAGTTCTTC
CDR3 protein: CASSLTKAGGGEQFF

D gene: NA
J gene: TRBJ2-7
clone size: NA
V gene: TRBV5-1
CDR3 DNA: TGCGCCAGCAGCTTGGGGGCCAACTACGAGCAGTACTTC
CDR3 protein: CASSLGANYEQYF

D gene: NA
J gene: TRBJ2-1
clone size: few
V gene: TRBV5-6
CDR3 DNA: TGTGCCAGCAGCTTGCCAGGGCTCTTCAGTGAGCAGTTCTTC
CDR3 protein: CASSLPGLFSEQFF

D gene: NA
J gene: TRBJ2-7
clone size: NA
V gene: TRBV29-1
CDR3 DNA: TGCAGCGTTGGAGGGACAAGTACAGGGATCCACGAGCAGTACTTC
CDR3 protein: CSVGGTSTGIHEQYF

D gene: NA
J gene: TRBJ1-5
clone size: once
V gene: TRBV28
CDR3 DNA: TGTGCCAGCAGACCCTCCAGGAATCCGGGGCCCCAGCATTTT
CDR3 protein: CASRPSRNPGPQHF

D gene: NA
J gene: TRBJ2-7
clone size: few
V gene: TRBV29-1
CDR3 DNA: TGCAGCGCCGCCCAGGGGCCCTACGAGCAGTACTTC
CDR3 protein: CSAAQGPYEQYF

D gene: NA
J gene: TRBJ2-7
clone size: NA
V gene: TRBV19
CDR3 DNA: TGTGCCAGTAGTATAGATCTGGGGGCCAGCCACTTTACCGAGCAGTACTTC
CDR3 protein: CASSIDLGASHFTEQYF

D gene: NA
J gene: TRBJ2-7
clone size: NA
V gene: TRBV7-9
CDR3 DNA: TGTGCCAGCAGCTCGGCTTACGAGCAGTACTTC
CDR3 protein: CASSSAYEQYF

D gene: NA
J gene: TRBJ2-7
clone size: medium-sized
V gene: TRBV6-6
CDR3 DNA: TGTGCCAGCAGTTACTCCGAAACGAGCCAATACGAGCAGTACTTC
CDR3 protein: CASSYSETSQYEQYF

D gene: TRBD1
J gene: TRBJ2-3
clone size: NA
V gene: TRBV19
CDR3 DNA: TGTGCCAGTAGTAAGCCGGGACAGGGGGTCGGCACAGATACGCAGTATTTT
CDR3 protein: CASSKPGQGVGTDTQYF

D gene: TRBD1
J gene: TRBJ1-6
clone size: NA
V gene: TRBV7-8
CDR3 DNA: TGTGCCAGCAGCGACCGCGGACAGGGCTTTAATTCACCCCTCCACTTT
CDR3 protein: CASSDRGQGFNSPLHF

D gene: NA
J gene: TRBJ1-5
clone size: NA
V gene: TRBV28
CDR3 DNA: TGTGCCAGCAGCCGGCCAGCGCTCAATCAGCCCCAGCATTTT
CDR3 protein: CASSRPALNQPQHF

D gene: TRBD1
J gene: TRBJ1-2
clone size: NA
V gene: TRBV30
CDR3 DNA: TGTGCCTGGACAGCCTCCGGGACAGGGGGCGGCTATGGCTACACCTTC
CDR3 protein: CAWTASGTGGGYGYTF

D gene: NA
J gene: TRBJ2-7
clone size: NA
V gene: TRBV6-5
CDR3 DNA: TGTGCCACGAGGACTCCCTACGAGCAGTACTTC
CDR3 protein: CATRTPYEQYF

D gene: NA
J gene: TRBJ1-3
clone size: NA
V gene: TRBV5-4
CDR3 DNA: TGTGCCAGCAGCCACTTCGGGGACGGAAACACCATATATTTT
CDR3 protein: CASSHFGDGNTIYF